The 14 T cell receptor beta chains below all came from one sample that was sequenced in a study of control samples from healthy donors and cancer patients. Measured with immunoSEQ multiplex PCR; TCRdb has only the in-frame clones, and not every one. The sample contains around 19,000 clones, roughly 80% of which appear only once. What was sequenced was PBMCs. Source of these receptors: a man older than 75 with head and neck cancer.

J is TRBJ1-5 and V is TRBV18, with a weak D call TRBD1 (5 bases). This CDR3 is 15 amino acids long. Germline CDR1 KGHSH, CDR2 LQKENI. V was cut by 3 bases and J by 0 bases, with 9 bases left in between. The CDR3 DNA reads as TGTGCCAGCTCACCGGTCGGGGGTAGCAATCAGCCCCAGCATTTT. Protein sequence: CASSPVGGSNQPQHF.

This clone has only one observation. The chain has TRBV30 and TRBJ1-3; D is undetermined. The CDR3 runs 18 residues. V was cut by 0 bases and J by 0 bases, with 18 bases left in between. CDR1 GTSNPN and CDR2 SVGIG come from the germline V gene (reference sequence). CDR3 in amino acids: CAWSVHEPQIYSGNTIYF. CDR3 bases: TGTGCCTGGAGTGTACATGAACCACAGATTTACTCTGGAAACACCATATATTTT.

The V gene is TRBV6-2 or TRBV6-3, the J gene TRBJ2-1; 10 bases align to TRBD1. Trimming took 2 bases from V and 8 from J; bases not matched to a gene: 6. Germline V gene data show CDR1 as MNHEY and CDR2 as SVGEGT. The CDR3 sequence is 15 residues long. The CDR3 DNA sequence: TGTGCCAGCAGTTACACGGGGACAGGGGATTATGAGCAGTTCTTC. It specifies CASSYTGTGDYEQFF.

This chain joins TRBV9 and TRBJ1-1; D may be TRBD1 (6 bases). With 4 bases removed from V and 5 bases from J, the gap between germline ends came to 21 bases. The CDR3 spans 16 residues. CDR1 and CDR2 (germline): SGDLS, YYNGEE. The CDR3 DNA reads as TGTGCCAGCAGCTCCCCTCTAGGCCAGGGGCAGACTGAAGCTTTCTTT. Translating it yields CASSSPLGQGQTEAFF.

The chain employs TRBV11-2 and TRBJ1-2; 9 nucleotides match TRBD1. Looked up from germline, CDR1 is SGHAT and CDR2 is FQNNGV. Trimming removed 5 bases from V and 4 bases from J; junction bases left unmatched: 8. This CDR3 is 15 amino acids long. The CDR3 here is CASSPGQGLGYGYTF. The CDR3 DNA reads as TGTGCCAGCAGCCCGGGACAGGGCCTCGGCTATGGCTACACCTTC.

The rearrangement uses TRBV2 and TRBJ1-2; no firm D call. Germline V gives CDR1 SNHLY, CDR2 FYNNEI. The V end lost 5 bases, the J end lost 6 bases, and 16 bases lay between the germline ends. The CDR3 runs 14 residues. For the CDR3, the DNA is TGTGCCAGCAGTCCTGAGGAGGGTGGGGATGGCTACACCTTC. This sequence encodes CASSPEEGGDGYTF.

In this sample, this clone turned up a few times. The genes are TRBV30 and TRBJ2-7; TRBD2 matches at 9 bases. The V gene's germline CDR1 is GTSNPN and CDR2 SVGIG (reference sequence). Trimming removed 3 bases from V and 7 bases from J; junction bases left unmatched: 10. The CDR3 has 14 amino acids. CDR3 bases: TGTGCCTGGAGGTCGACGGGAGCGGGAGGAGAGCAGTACTTC. Translating gives CAWRSTGAGGEQYF.

The chain is built from TRBV7-8 and TRBJ2-5; TRBD2 aligns across 12 bases. CDR1 is SGHVS, CDR2 FQNEAQ, per germline. The CDR3 totals 17 residues. V lost 5 bases, J lost 0 bases, and 7 bases stayed unmatched. The CDR3 DNA reads as TGTGCCAGCAGCCCCGGACTAGCGGGACAGTACCAAGAGACCCAGTACTTC. Translated: CASSPGLAGQYQETQYF.

The genes are TRBV7-2 and TRBJ2-7, with D tentatively TRBD2 (5 bases). The CDR3 length is 15 residues. From germline, CDR1 is SGHTA and CDR2 FQGNSA. Trimming left V 5 bases short and J 2 bases short, with 16 bases between. The CDR3 sequence is CASSPDFLLPYEQYF. The CDR3 DNA reads as TGTGCCAGCAGCCCGGACTTCCTCCTCCCCTACGAGCAGTACTTC.

The chain employs TRBV7-2 and TRBJ2-7, with D possibly TRBD1 on 5 matching bases. This CDR3 is 14 amino acids long. CDR1 is SGHTA and CDR2 is FQGNSA in the germline V gene. Trimming took 5 bases from V and 7 from J, leaving 18 bases between them. In DNA, the CDR3 is TGTGCCAGCAGCCTAGGGGCCGTTCTCCCGGAGCAGTACTTC. Its translation is CASSLGAVLPEQYF.

Worth noting for this clone: The sample has other DNA sequences that encode this CDR3 too. V is TRBV4-1 and J is TRBJ1-1; no definite D call. The CDR3 is 14 amino acids. V was pared by 0 bases and J by 2 bases, with 7 bases between. CDR1 is MGHRA, CDR2 YSYEKL, per germline. The CDR3 coding sequence is TGCGCCAGCAGCCAAGAAGGAGGTAACACTGAAGCTTTCTTT. Its protein product is CASSQEGGNTEAFF.

The rearrangement uses TRBV19 and TRBJ2-7; D is possibly TRBD1 (5 bases). The V gene's germline CDR1 is LNHDA and CDR2 SQIVND (reference sequence). The CDR3 runs to 14 residues. V dropped 5 bases and J dropped 0 bases, with 11 bases sitting between them. As DNA, the CDR3 is TGTGCCAGTAGTTTTCGACAGAGCTCCTACGAGCAGTACTTC. Translating it yields CASSFRQSSYEQYF. Combining the CDR3 with reference TRBV19 and TRBJ2-7 gives the whole variable domain DGGITQSPKYLFRKEGQNVTLSCEQNLNHDAMYWYRQDPGQGLRLIYYSQIVNDFQKGDIAEGYSVSREKKESFPLTVTSAQKNPTAFYLCASSFRQSSYEQYFGPGTRLTVT.

This clone was observed a few times. The CDR3 bases are TGTGCCAGCAGCTTATATGCAGGGGATAGCAATCAGCCCCAGCATTTT. Translating it yields CASSLYAGDSNQPQHF. The chain has TRBV7-9 and TRBJ1-5, with D tentatively TRBD1 (6 bases). There are 16 residues in the CDR3. Germline CDR1 is SEHNR and CDR2 is FQNEAQ (reference sequence). The germline V and J ends were trimmed by 2 bases and 0 bases, with 11 bases remaining between them.

The rearrangement links TRBV15 to TRBJ2-1, with 12 bases that match TRBD2. J was trimmed by 5 bases and V by 3 bases; bases with no gene match: 5. CDR3 size: 16 residues. Germline lookup yields CDR1 LNHNV and CDR2 YYDKDF (reference sequence). CDR3 amino acids: CATSRSLAGGDNEQFF. CDR3 coding DNA: TGTGCCACCAGCAGGTCACTAGCGGGAGGTGACAATGAGCAGTTCTTC. Supplemented by reference TRBV15 and TRBJ2-1, the full variable domain reads DAMVIQNPRYQVTQFGKPVTLSCSQTLNHNVMYWYQQKSSQAPKLLFHYYDKDFNNEADTPDNFQSRRPNTSFCFLDIRSPGLGDTAMYLCATSRSLAGGDNEQFFGPGTRLTVL.